This TCR beta chain was sequenced during a study of T-cell reconstitution after alpha-beta-depleted transplantation in children. Study findings and constraints: Reports say that about two months after transplant, the alpha-beta T cells came out of several hundred graft clones that had expanded. Fresh T-cell production supplied most of the T-cell counts and diversity seen one year after transplant. Where some patients showed high TCRbeta diversity at day 60, it came from recipient T cells and thymic progenitors that had survived.

In its sample, this clonotype was seen many times. Its antigen is undetermined. Unique molecular identifiers tagged the TCRbeta library. MiXCR, applied by TCRdb to the PCR reads, yields one record per CDR3 protein. The table has about 440,000 distinct CDR3 sequences, 43% seen once. The receptor's source is a girl aged 2-9 years with aplastic anemia, due to receive a stem cell transplant. This specimen was PBMCs, taken before TCRalphabeta/CD19-depleted stem cell transplant.

The CDR3 DNA sequence: TGCGCCAGCAGCCAAGCGGGGGCGAGGAATTCGCAGTATTTT. Translation gives CASSQAGARNSQYF. This chain uses TRBV4-3 with TRBJ2-3; D is perhaps TRBD1 or TRBD2 (6 bases each). V lost 1 base and J lost 10, with 15 bases in between. CDR1 and CDR2 from the germline V gene are LGHNA and YSLEER. The CDR3 is 14 residues long.